This T cell receptor (beta chain) emerged from a study of T cells in localized non-small cell lung cancer. Overall study results and limits: Adjacent uninvolved lung tissue had the highest T cell clonality, exceeding tumor.

A remark on this clone: Antigen: not known.

The CDR3 is made up of 13 amino acids. Trimming pared 7 bases from V and 4 bases from J, leaving 8 bases between. The germline CDR1 and CDR2 sequences are MDHEN and SYDVKM. Assay: immunoSEQ multiplex PCR; the TCRdb copy retains only in-frame clones and omits some. The sample yields about 33,000 clones, approximately 81% seen once. The TCR sequence derives from a male donor aged 60 or older with stage II squamous cell lung carcinoma. V and J are TRBV28 and TRBJ2-6; D ambiguous. The starting material was peripheral blood, obtained before any cancer treatment. CDR3 nucleotides: TGTGCCAGCACCCCGGTAGGGGCCAACGTCCTGACTTTC. Amino acids: CASTPVGANVLTF.